This entry concerns a single T cell receptor (beta chain). Its matching antigen is unknown. Under the authors' procedure: Junction-only sequences without quality scores came from ImmunoSEQ, so filtering differed. Profiled with immunoSEQ multiplex PCR; TCRdb holds only in-frame clones, not every one. The V and J calls and clone size come from that table; D and trimming were worked out from the DNA. Of under 850,000 clones in the sample, roughly 92% are singletons; the top ten hold under 30%. This record belongs to a study of shared clonotypes between healthy human individuals. Study-level findings and limits: What naive subsets generally showed was a larger estimated richness than memory subsets showed.

Naive CD8 cells comprised CD45RO-negative, CCR7-positively selected cells, excluding terminally differentiated effector memory CD45RA+ cells. This TCR came from a man younger than 45 in good health. Material: naive CD8+ T cells sorted from blood.

The CDR3 region has the DNA TGTGCCAGCAGTTTTCCAGGAGGGCCCTCTACGAACACTGAAGCTTTCTTT. Protein product: CASSFPGGPSTNTEAFF. The chain couples TRBV28 to TRBJ1-1; the D is unclear. This CDR3 contains 17 residues. V lost 3 bases, J lost 1 base, and 18 bases lay in between. Per the germline V gene, CDR1 is MDHEN and CDR2 is SYDVKM.